Below are 20 T cell receptor beta chains sequenced from a single sample in a study of blood T cell repertoires in COVID-19. The table came from immunoSEQ multiplex PCR; TCRdb's copy has only in-frame clones and leaves some out. This table has 350,000 to 550,000 clones, around 89% appearing once. Sequenced: peripheral blood. These receptors originate from a woman in her twenties or thirties with acute or convalescent COVID-19.

The gene calls are TRBV28 and TRBJ2-5, with 9 bases aligning to TRBD1. V trimming: 5 bases; J trimming: 4 bases; junction bases outside the gene matches: 11. Germline-derived CDR1 and CDR2 are MDHEN and SYDVKM. The CDR3 runs to 16 residues. As DNA, the CDR3 is TGTGCCAGCAGTCCAAGAACCGGGACAGGGAGAGAGACCCAGTACTTC. Amino acids: CASSPRTGTGRETQYF.

The V and J genes are TRBV7-9 and TRBJ1-1; 8 bases are shared with TRBD1. CDR1 and CDR2 from the germline V gene are SEHNR and FQNEAQ (reference sequence). There are 16 residues in the CDR3. V lost 6 bases, J lost 1 base, and 10 bases stayed unmatched. The CDR3 DNA reads TGTGCCAGCAGTTTCAGGGGGCCGAGAGGGAACACTGAAGCTTTCTTT. It translates to CASSFRGPRGNTEAFF.

This chain uses TRBV19 with TRBJ2-1, with 16 bases aligning to TRBD2. CDR1 LNHDA and CDR2 SQIVND come from the germline V gene (reference sequence). The CDR3 totals 16 residues. V was clipped by 7 bases and J by 9 bases; unmatched bases: 9. CDR3 sequence (DNA): TGTGCCAGTACCCAGGGACTAGCGGGGGGGCTGGGTGAGCAGTTCTTC. Protein sequence: CASTQGLAGGLGEQFF.

The V and J genes are TRBV5-6 and TRBJ1-5, with 11 nucleotides matching TRBD1. The CDR3 extends over 16 amino acids. From germline, CDR1 is SGHDT and CDR2 YYEEEE. V was clipped by 4 bases and J by 2 bases; unmatched bases: 5. CDR3 nucleotide sequence: TGTGCCAGCAGCACGGGGACAGGGGGTGGCAATCAGCCCCAGCATTTT. This gives the protein CASSTGTGGGNQPQHF.

The chain uses TRBV3-1 (or the pseudogene TRBV3-2) and TRBJ1-4, with 7 bases that match TRBD1. Germline assignment: CDR1 LGHDT and CDR2 YNNKEL (reference sequence). The CDR3 is 19 residues long. With V trimmed by 4 bases and J by 0 bases, 14 bases remained unmatched. The CDR3 sequence: CASSPTKGATHATNEKLFF. The DNA of the CDR3 is TGTGCCAGCAGCCCTACGAAGGGGGCGACCCATGCAACTAATGAAAAACTGTTTTTT.

The chain joins TRBV29-1 to TRBJ2-1; perhaps TRBD1 as D (6 bases). The CDR3 runs to 14 residues. V was clipped by 7 bases and J by 3 bases, with 16 bases between them. In germline, CDR1 is SQVTM, CDR2 ANQGSEA. The CDR3 nucleotides are TGCAGCGCCTCTGACAGGAACGGCTACAATGAGCAGTTCTTC. This translates into CSASDRNGYNEQFF.

This clone has just one count. The chain recombines TRBV25-1 with TRBJ2-2; 7 positions agree with TRBD2. Trimming took 6 bases from V and 4 from J; bases not matched to a gene: 5. CDR3 size: 14 residues. Per germline, CDR1 MGHDK and CDR2 SYGVNS. The DNA of the CDR3 is TGTGCCAGCAGGACAAGCGGGGCCACCGGGGAGCTGTTTTTT. Translated: CASRTSGATGELFF.

This clone turned up a few times. The CDR3 region is CASSDRVNSPLHF. CDR3 DNA sequence: TGTGCCAGCAGCGACAGGGTGAATTCACCCCTCCACTTT. The chain recombines TRBV3-1 (or the pseudogene TRBV3-2) with TRBJ1-6; 7 positions match TRBD1. Germline CDR1 reads LGHDT; CDR2 reads YNNKEL (reference sequence). V lost 5 bases and J lost 7; bases outside the gene matches: 2. CDR3 length: 13 residues.

The chain links TRBV6-1 to TRBJ1-2, with D tentatively TRBD1 (6 bases). This CDR3 region has 15 residues. Germline-derived CDR1 and CDR2 are MNHNS and SASEGT. V lost 3 bases and J lost 8, with 19 bases in between. CDR3 sequence: CASSEARGGTAGYTF. The CDR3 coding sequence is TGTGCCAGCAGTGAGGCGCGAGGGGGTACGGCAGGCTACACCTTC.

This chain links TRBV29-1 with TRBJ1-1; D not resolved. The germline V and J ends were trimmed by 5 bases and 4 bases, with 17 bases remaining between them. This CDR3 has 14 residues. Germline CDR1 and CDR2: SQVTM and ANQGSEA. As DNA, the CDR3 is TGCAGCGTTCTCGAACCCGGAGGGCGCACTGAAGCTTTCTTT. Translating it yields CSVLEPGGRTEAFF.

This chain joins TRBV7-3 and TRBJ2-5, with a tentative D call TRBD2 (6 bases). The germline V gene has CDR1 SGHTA and CDR2 FQGTGA. Trimming took off 3 bases at V and 3 bases at J, with 11 bases between the two ends. The CDR3 has 14 residues. The CDR3: CASSFGGSKETQYF. In DNA form, the CDR3 reads TGTGCCAGCAGCTTCGGGGGATCAAAAGAGACCCAGTACTTC. The entire variable domain, with the rest obtained from reference TRBV7-3 and TRBJ2-5, is as follows: GAGVSQTPSNKVTEKGKYVELRCDPISGHTALYWYRQSLGQGPEFLIYFQGTGAADDSGLPNDRFFAVRPEGSVSTLKIQRTERGDSAVYLCASSFGGSKETQYFGPGTRLLVL.

V is TRBV4-2 and J is TRBJ1-1; no clear D. The V end lost 6 bases, the J end lost 5 bases, and 10 bases lay between the germline ends. The CDR3 sequence is 12 residues long. Germline CDR1 is LGHNA and CDR2 is YNFKEQ. CDR3 DNA sequence: TGTGCCAGCAGGGAGGGAGGGACTGAAGCTTTCTTT. Amino acid sequence: CASREGGTEAFF.

The V call is TRBV2, the J call TRBJ2-1; D may be TRBD2 (6 bases). CDR1 and CDR2 from the germline V gene are SNHLY and FYNNEI. The CDR3 loop spans 12 amino acids. V lost 5 bases to trimming and J lost 7 bases, with 9 bases between them. The CDR3 reads CASSFAGNEQFF. CDR3 coding DNA: TGTGCCAGCAGTTTTGCGGGGAATGAGCAGTTCTTC. Together with reference TRBV2 and TRBJ2-1, the CDR3 gives the full variable domain: EPEVTQTPSHQVTQMGQEVILRCVPISNHLYFYWYRQILGQKVEFLVSFYNNEISEKSEIFDDQFSVERPDGSNFTLKIRSTKLEDSAMYFCASSFAGNEQFFGPGTRLTVL.

This clone was counted a few times. The chain recombines TRBV27 with TRBJ2-7; D may be TRBD1 (6 bases). Deletions cut 5 bases from V and 2 bases from J, with 16 bases between. The CDR3 covers 15 residues. Germline V lookup: CDR1 MNHEY, CDR2 SMNVEV (reference sequence). The CDR3 coding sequence is TGTGCCAGCAGTCCCTTTAGTGGACAGCCCTACGAGCAGTACTTC. Translated, it gives CASSPFSGQPYEQYF.

The chain recombines TRBV3-1 (or the pseudogene TRBV3-2) with TRBJ1-1; D gene uncertain. Germline CDR1 LGHDT, CDR2 YNNKEL (reference sequence). Trimming took 1 base from V and 12 from J, leaving 12 bases between them. The CDR3 runs 12 residues. The CDR3 sequence: CASSQGAGEPFF. The CDR3 nucleotides are TGTGCCAGCAGCCAAGGGGCAGGTGAGCCTTTCTTT.

The sample holds one count of this clone. DNA of the CDR3: TGTGCCAGCACGACAGGGAGGACCGGGGAGCTGTTTTTT. Its protein product is CASTTGRTGELFF. This chain uses TRBV19 with TRBJ2-2, with D perhaps matching TRBD1 (7 bases). Trimming shortened V by 9 bases and J by 5 bases, and 13 bases separated the two germline ends. Germline CDR1 LNHDA, CDR2 SQIVND (reference sequence). The CDR3 contains 13 residues.

A few counts support this clone. The chain employs TRBV5-1 and TRBJ2-1, with TRBD2 as a possible D gene (5 bases). Germline V gene data show CDR1 as SGHRS and CDR2 as YFSETQ. Trimming removed 5 bases at V and 10 bases at J, with 19 bases between. CDR3 length equals 14 residues. Here the CDR3 reads CASSLGDLGGEQFF. Written as DNA, the CDR3 is TGCGCCAGCAGTCTTGGGGATTTGGGCGGGGAGCAGTTCTTC.

The gene calls are TRBV29-1 and TRBJ2-7; TRBD2 is a possible D gene (5 bases). The germline gives CDR1 SQVTM, CDR2 ANQGSEA. The V gene lost 7 bases and the J gene lost 0 bases, with 10 bases spanning the gap. This CDR3 is built from 12 residues. This CDR3 reads CSAGGSSYEQYF. Here the CDR3 DNA reads TGCAGCGCCGGTGGGAGCTCCTACGAGCAGTACTTC.

V usage is TRBV19 and J usage is TRBJ1-5, with unresolved D. This CDR3 contains 12 residues. Trimming pared 2 bases from V and 8 bases from J, leaving 7 bases between. Germline loops: CDR1 LNHDA, CDR2 SQIVND (reference sequence). This CDR3 is CASSIPEEPQHF. The DNA of the CDR3 is TGTGCCAGTAGTATACCCGAGGAGCCCCAGCATTTT.

V is TRBV2 and J is TRBJ2-2; perhaps TRBD1 as D (6 bases). V dropped 5 bases and J dropped 4 bases, with 11 bases sitting between them. Germline V lookup: CDR1 SNHLY, CDR2 FYNNEI. The CDR3 consists of 14 residues. CDR3 residues: CASSKGTPTGELFF. The CDR3 DNA sequence: TGTGCCAGCAGTAAAGGGACACCCACCGGGGAGCTGTTTTTT.